Detailed here is one T cell receptor (beta chain). The data were obtained in a study of radiation and T cells in renal cell carcinoma. Produced via immunoSEQ multiplex PCR; TCRdb's table is partial and in-frame only. The sample carries around 64,000 clones, about three quarters recorded once. Time point meaning: blood 4 weeks post-SBRT, at nephrectomy. Treatment noted: 15 Gy SBRT to primary tumor, nephrectomy 4 weeks later. This renal cell carcinoma was of the clear cell type. CDR1 LNHDA and CDR2 SQIVND come from the germline V gene (reference sequence). Trimming cost V 4 bases and J 4 bases, with 10 bases left between them. The CDR3 is made up of 13 amino acids.

The receptor comes from a man in his sixties with renal cell carcinoma. The sequencing here drew on blood, taken from a patient whose treatment included radiotherapy and nephrectomy. This chain connects TRBV19 to TRBJ1-2; no definite D call. The CDR3 DNA reads as TGTGCCAGTAGTACCCCCTGGGTCTATGGCTACACCTTC. Amino acids: CASSTPWVYGYTF.